The T cell receptor (beta chain) described here comes from a study of shared clonotypes between healthy human individuals. Libraries were prepared by immunoSEQ multiplex PCR; TCRdb keeps only in-frame clonotypes and omits some of them. The sample lists about 1 million clones; about 76% were seen once. CDR1 and CDR2 (germline): SGHTS, YDEGEE. The J segment lost 5 bases and the V segment lost 5 bases, leaving 6 bases of the junction unmatched. This CDR3 region has 14 residues. The source of this sequence is a man younger than 35 in good health. Sequences were obtained from memory CD4+ T cells sorted from blood. The subset is: CD45RA-negative fraction. The J gene is TRBJ2-5, the V gene TRBV5-8; 10 nucleotides match TRBD1. CDR3 in DNA: TGTGCCAGCAGTTCCGGGACAGGGGCGGAGACCCAGTACTTC. Its translation is CASSSGTGAETQYF.